This TCR beta chain is from a study of cytotoxic CD8 clonotypes in ibrutinib-treated CLL. Study as a whole: Sequencing produced an average of 255,043 productive templates and 94,082 productive rearrangements per sample.

About 2.1 micrograms of genomic DNA (from cryopreserved PBMCs) were used for TCR beta libraries. Here immunoSEQ multiplex PCR was the method, and the copy in TCRdb shows in-frame clones only, minus some. The sample gives 57,000 or so clones, roughly 50% of which show up once; 20% to 30% is in the top ten. Remarks on this clone: Its antigen is not known.

Points from the study as a whole: Sampling schedules were unmatched across sustained-remission and progressing patients. Against age-matched healthy donors, baseline clonality ran higher and tracked circulating CD8+ T-cell counts.

The CDR3 length is 19 residues. Germline loops: CDR1 MGHRA, CDR2 YSYEKL. V lost 0 bases, J lost 3 bases, and 13 bases stayed unmatched. The chain combines TRBV4-1 with TRBJ1-4; 7 nucleotides agree with TRBD1. The source of this sequence is a human donor with chronic lymphocytic leukemia. The source was PBMCs, collected at disease progression, from a patient treated with ibrutinib. CDR3 coding DNA: TGCGCCAGCAGCCAAGACCCGACAGGGATTCTGGTAGCTAATGAAAAACTGTTTTTT. Translating it yields CASSQDPTGILVANEKLFF.